This is a list of T cell receptor beta chains from one sample in a study of cytomegalovirus exposure and HLA in healthy donors. The assay was immunoSEQ multiplex PCR, and TCRdb's table has in-frame clones only and misses some. This sample has under 110,000 clones, with about three quarters found just once. Sequenced material: PBMCs. The receptor set was obtained from a woman in her 50s in good health and CMV-seropositive. The CDR3 runs from the conserved cysteine through the conserved F or W. A D gene is named only where the DNA matches it firmly. Clone size is not always given. Where it is, it says once, few, many or a class for expanded clones.

CDR3aa: CASSHGQGVFTDTQYF
CDR3nt: TGTGCCAGCAGCCATGGACAGGGGGTTTTCACAGATACGCAGTATTTT
abundance: NA
j_gene: TRBJ2-3
v_gene: TRBV5-4
d_gene: TRBD1

CDR3aa: CASSYGTGVSYEQYF
CDR3nt: TGTGCCAGCAGTTACGGGACAGGGGTTTCCTACGAGCAGTACTTC
abundance: few
j_gene: TRBJ2-7
v_gene: TRBV6-5
d_gene: TRBD1

CDR3aa: CASKGGYQETQYF
CDR3nt: TGTGCCAGTAAAGGAGGGTACCAAGAGACCCAGTACTTC
abundance: NA
j_gene: TRBJ2-5
v_gene: TRBV19
d_gene: NA

CDR3aa: CACYQEGSPLHF
CDR3nt: TGTGCCTGCTACCAGGAAGGATCACCCCTCCACTTT
abundance: NA
j_gene: TRBJ1-6
v_gene: TRBV6-6
d_gene: NA

CDR3aa: CASKMGTGDYEQYF
CDR3nt: TGTGCCAGCAAGATGGGGACAGGTGATTACGAGCAGTACTTC
abundance: once
j_gene: TRBJ2-7
v_gene: TRBV2
d_gene: TRBD1

CDR3aa: CASSVATSGGTDTQYF
CDR3nt: TGTGCCAGCAGCGTAGCTACTAGCGGGGGCACAGATACGCAGTATTTT
abundance: NA
j_gene: TRBJ2-3
v_gene: TRBV9
d_gene: TRBD2

CDR3aa: CASGMTSTRQETQYF
CDR3nt: TGCGCCAGCGGAATGACTAGCACAAGACAAGAGACCCAGTACTTC
abundance: once
j_gene: TRBJ2-5
v_gene: TRBV5-1
d_gene: TRBD2

CDR3aa: CASSFRFRSGAGGFNQPQHF
CDR3nt: TGTGCCAGCAGTTTCCGTTTCAGGAGCGGCGCGGGAGGATTCAATCAGCCCCAGCATTTT
abundance: NA
j_gene: TRBJ1-5
v_gene: TRBV28
d_gene: NA

CDR3aa: CASSQEGQAPADTQYF
CDR3nt: TGTGCCAGCAGCCAAGAAGGACAGGCCCCCGCAGATACGCAGTATTTT
abundance: NA
j_gene: TRBJ2-3
v_gene: TRBV4-2
d_gene: TRBD1

CDR3aa: CASRAGLAKTYEQYF
CDR3nt: TGTGCCAGCAGGGCCGGACTAGCGAAAACCTACGAGCAGTACTTC
abundance: NA
j_gene: TRBJ2-7
v_gene: TRBV7-2
d_gene: TRBD2

CDR3aa: CASSLFSGGENSPLHF
CDR3nt: TGTGCCAGCAGCTTATTCTCAGGAGGAGAGAATTCACCCCTCCACTTT
abundance: NA
j_gene: TRBJ1-6
v_gene: TRBV11-1
d_gene: NA

CDR3aa: CASSYSGGVTGELFF
CDR3nt: TGTGCCAGCAGTTACAGCGGGGGGGTTACCGGGGAGCTGTTTTTT
abundance: NA
j_gene: TRBJ2-2
v_gene: TRBV6-5
d_gene: TRBD2

CDR3aa: CSSSSTGYEQYF
CDR3nt: TGTTCCAGCAGCAGTACAGGGTACGAGCAGTACTTC
abundance: NA
j_gene: TRBJ2-7
v_gene: TRBV7-9
d_gene: NA

CDR3aa: CASSHKGGGRRDTQYF
CDR3nt: TGTGCCAGCAGCCATAAGGGGGGGGGCCGCCGGGATACGCAGTATTTT
abundance: NA
j_gene: TRBJ2-3
v_gene: TRBV6-6
d_gene: NA

CDR3aa: CASSVGGGAPDTQYF
CDR3nt: TGTGCCAGCAGCGTGGGCGGGGGGGCCCCAGATACGCAGTATTTT
abundance: NA
j_gene: TRBJ2-3
v_gene: TRBV9
d_gene: TRBD2

CDR3aa: CASSLGLQGESYEQYF
CDR3nt: TGCGCCAGCAGCTTGGGGCTACAGGGCGAGAGTTACGAGCAGTACTTC
abundance: once
j_gene: TRBJ2-7
v_gene: TRBV5-1
d_gene: NA

CDR3aa: CASSSDRQNQPQHF
CDR3nt: TGTGCCAGCAGCTCGGACAGGCAAAATCAGCCCCAGCATTTT
abundance: once
j_gene: TRBJ1-5
v_gene: TRBV7-9
d_gene: TRBD1

CDR3aa: CASSLEVPAGATELQDTQYF
CDR3nt: TGTGCCAGCAGCTTAGAGGTTCCAGCGGGGGCCACCGAATTACAAGATACGCAGTATTTT
abundance: NA
j_gene: TRBJ2-3
v_gene: TRBV11-2
d_gene: TRBD2

CDR3aa: CASSYTESEAFF
CDR3nt: TGTGCCAGCAGTTACACCGAGAGTGAAGCTTTCTTT
abundance: NA
j_gene: TRBJ1-1
v_gene: TRBV6-5
d_gene: NA

CDR3aa: CASSEGGGQSRYF
CDR3nt: TGTGCCAGCAGTGAAGGAGGCGGGCAAAGTCGGTACTTC
abundance: NA
j_gene: TRBJ2-5
v_gene: TRBV2
d_gene: NA

CDR3aa: CASSLLSDSCTF
CDR3nt: TGTGCCAGCAGCTTGCTGTCGGACAGCTGCACCTTC
abundance: NA
j_gene: TRBJ1-2
v_gene: TRBV7-2
d_gene: NA

CDR3aa: CASSVALQTSYNSPLHF
CDR3nt: TGTGCCAGCAGCGTAGCACTCCAAACCTCCTATAATTCACCCCTCCACTTT
abundance: few
j_gene: TRBJ1-6
v_gene: TRBV9
d_gene: NA

CDR3aa: CAISESGQGNSPLHF
CDR3nt: TGTGCCATCAGTGAGTCGGGACAGGGAAATTCACCCCTCCACTTT
abundance: NA
j_gene: TRBJ1-6
v_gene: TRBV10-3
d_gene: TRBD1

CDR3aa: CASSYSGLSNQPQHF
CDR3nt: TGTGCCAGCAGTTACTCCGGACTAAGCAATCAGCCCCAGCATTTT
abundance: NA
j_gene: TRBJ1-5
v_gene: TRBV6-5
d_gene: NA

CDR3aa: CASSLPRTYEQYF
CDR3nt: TGTGCCAGCAGTTTGCCAAGAACCTACGAGCAGTACTTC
abundance: once
j_gene: TRBJ2-7
v_gene: TRBV28
d_gene: NA

CDR3aa: CASKQGPQHNEQFF
CDR3nt: TGTGCCAGCAAACAGGGACCGCAGCACAATGAGCAGTTCTTC
abundance: NA
j_gene: TRBJ2-1
v_gene: TRBV9
d_gene: NA

CDR3aa: CASSQTPQGASGNTIYF
CDR3nt: TGTGCCAGCAGCCAAACCCCCCAGGGGGCCTCTGGAAACACCATATATTTT
abundance: NA
j_gene: TRBJ1-3
v_gene: TRBV4-2
d_gene: TRBD1

CDR3aa: CASSLTGTERNYGYTF
CDR3nt: TGCGCCAGCAGCTTGACCGGGACAGAAAGGAACTATGGCTACACCTTC
abundance: NA
j_gene: TRBJ1-2
v_gene: TRBV5-1
d_gene: TRBD1

CDR3aa: CASSPNYRGQLNTEAFF
CDR3nt: TGTGCCAGTAGTCCCAATTACAGGGGACAATTGAACACTGAAGCTTTCTTT
abundance: NA
j_gene: TRBJ1-1
v_gene: TRBV19
d_gene: TRBD1

CDR3aa: CASSFRQGAGTDTQYF
CDR3nt: TGTGCCAGCAGCTTTCGACAGGGGGCAGGCACAGATACGCAGTATTTT
abundance: NA
j_gene: TRBJ2-3
v_gene: TRBV7-6
d_gene: TRBD1

CDR3aa: CASSTQTGGLEKLFF
CDR3nt: TGTGCCAGCAGTACCCAGACGGGGGGGTTGGAAAAACTGTTTTTT
abundance: NA
j_gene: TRBJ1-4
v_gene: TRBV28
d_gene: NA

CDR3aa: CASSLQGRRSYNEQFF
CDR3nt: TGCGCCAGCAGCTTGCAGGGGCGTCGATCCTACAATGAGCAGTTCTTC
abundance: NA
j_gene: TRBJ2-1
v_gene: TRBV5-1
d_gene: NA

CDR3aa: CASDDWGQGGSNYGYTF
CDR3nt: TGTGCCAGCGACGACTGGGGACAGGGGGGGTCTAACTATGGCTACACCTTC
abundance: NA
j_gene: TRBJ1-2
v_gene: TRBV28
d_gene: TRBD1

CDR3aa: CASSIPGQLNTEAFF
CDR3nt: TGTGCCAGCTCGATTCCGGGACAACTGAACACTGAAGCTTTCTTT
abundance: NA
j_gene: TRBJ1-1
v_gene: TRBV28
d_gene: NA

CDR3aa: CASSVRPRTNQPQHF
CDR3nt: TGTGCCAGCAGTGTAAGACCGAGGACAAATCAGCCCCAGCATTTT
abundance: NA
j_gene: TRBJ1-5
v_gene: TRBV6-1
d_gene: NA

CDR3aa: CASSSDRVYTGELFF
CDR3nt: TGTGCCAGCAGCTCCGACAGGGTGTACACCGGGGAGCTGTTTTTT
abundance: NA
j_gene: TRBJ2-2
v_gene: TRBV7-9
d_gene: TRBD1

CDR3aa: CASRGLAGTDTQYF
CDR3nt: TGCGCCAGCAGGGGACTAGCGGGCACAGATACGCAGTATTTT
abundance: few
j_gene: TRBJ2-3
v_gene: TRBV5-1
d_gene: TRBD2

CDR3aa: CASSPSGESDTQYF
CDR3nt: TGTGCCAGCAGCCCCAGCGGGGAGTCAGATACGCAGTATTTT
abundance: NA
j_gene: TRBJ2-3
v_gene: TRBV6-4
d_gene: TRBD2